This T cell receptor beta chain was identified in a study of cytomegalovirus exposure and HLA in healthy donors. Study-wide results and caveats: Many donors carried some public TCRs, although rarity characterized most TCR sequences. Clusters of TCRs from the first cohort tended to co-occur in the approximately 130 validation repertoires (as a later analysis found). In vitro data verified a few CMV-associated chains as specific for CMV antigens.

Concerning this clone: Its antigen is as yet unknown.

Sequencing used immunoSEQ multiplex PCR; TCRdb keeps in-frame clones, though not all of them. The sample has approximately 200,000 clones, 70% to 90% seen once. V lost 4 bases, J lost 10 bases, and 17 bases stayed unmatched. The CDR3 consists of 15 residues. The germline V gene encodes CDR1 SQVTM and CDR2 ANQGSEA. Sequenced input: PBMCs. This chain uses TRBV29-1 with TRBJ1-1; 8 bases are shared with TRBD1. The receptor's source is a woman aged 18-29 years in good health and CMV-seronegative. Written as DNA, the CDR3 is TGCAGCGTTGGGGTGGGCCTGCAGGGGGCCACCGGAGCTTTCTTT. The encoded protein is CSVGVGLQGATGAFF.